The sample holds a few counts of the clone carrying this T cell receptor (beta chain). This CDR3 spans 16 amino acids. V trimming: 5 bases; J trimming: 8 bases; junction bases outside the gene matches: 10. The germline V gene has CDR1 MDHEN and CDR2 SYDVKM. The use of a sample-barcoded 5' primer and a J-beta primer mix characterized a second PCR of about 7 to 12 cycles. The authors tagged each cDNA molecule using a template-switch adaptor with 12 random nucleotides. Every sample gave at least 3 million paired-end reads containing CDR3. TCRdb re-called the 5' RACE reads with MiXCR, one entry per CDR3 protein. The sample comprises roughly 1,100,000 distinct CDR3 sequences, approximately 25% of which are singletons, and around 0.7% rests with the top ten. These data come from a study of blood T cells in healthy people across ages. The extraction recovered at least 6 micrograms of total RNA per sample.

Another study also made use of these data, one on T cells of mothers and their children. This second study says: No T cell clones of persistent microchimeric origin were detected.

Source material: blood. The origin of this receptor is a girl aged 2-10 years in good health. The chain is built from TRBV28 and TRBJ2-6, with 9 positions matching TRBD1. This CDR3 is CASSAAGTGISNVLTF. In nucleotides, the CDR3 is TGTGCCAGCAGTGCCGCCGGGACAGGGATCTCCAACGTCCTGACTTTC.